A single sample is the source of the 22 T cell receptor beta chains below, sequenced in a study of technical replicates of blood from several donors. Some clones are missing from TCRdb's copy, which holds only in-frame ones; the method was immunoSEQ multiplex PCR. Among over 25,000 clones listed, around 90% were seen once. Sequencing was carried out using PBMCs. The receptors stem from a human donor in good health. Some clones in this sample may be carry-over from other donors' samples.

This clone was recorded a few times. The V call is TRBV4-1, the J call TRBJ1-2, with 9 bases fitting TRBD1. Unmatched junction bases numbered 9, after V lost 2 bases and J lost 8 bases. The CDR3 consists of 15 residues. Germline-derived CDR1 and CDR2 are MGHRA and YSYEKL. CDR3 sequence (DNA): TGCGCCAGCAGCCAACCTGGGACAGGGAGTAAGGGCTACACCTTC. Translating it yields CASSQPGTGSKGYTF.

The rearrangement links TRBV27 to TRBJ1-6; D is undetermined. This CDR3 is built from 13 residues. Germline lookup yields CDR1 MNHEY and CDR2 SMNVEV (reference sequence). V lost 7 bases, J lost 7 bases, and 11 bases lay in between. The CDR3 DNA reads TGTGCCAGCATGAGGGCCGGCAATTCACCCCTCCACTTT. Its protein is CASMRAGNSPLHF.

The chain recombines TRBV5-5 with TRBJ2-7, with a possible D match to TRBD1 (8 bases). Germline V gene sequence: CDR1 SGHKS, CDR2 YYEKEE (reference sequence). This CDR3 has 15 amino acids. V lost 2 bases and J lost 2, with 14 bases in between. CDR3 residues: CASSLQGGETYEQYF. In nucleotides, the CDR3 is TGTGCCAGCAGCTTACAGGGGGGGGAAACCTACGAGCAGTACTTC.

The rearrangement links TRBV11-2 to TRBJ2-1; a possible D gene is TRBD2 (5 bases). Trimming left V 8 bases short and J 8 bases short, with 16 bases between. The CDR3 length is 13 residues. Germline lookup yields CDR1 SGHAT and CDR2 FQNNGV. The CDR3 sequence: CASRAFSVDEQFF. In DNA, the CDR3 is TGTGCCAGCCGCGCTTTTAGCGTCGATGAGCAGTTCTTC.

This CDR3 is CASSSGWDTGELFF. The CDR3 nucleotides read TGTGCCAGCAGTTCAGGGTGGGATACCGGGGAGCTGTTTTTT. The chain employs TRBV2 and TRBJ2-2; the D gene is possibly TRBD1 (5 bases). CDR3 size: 14 residues. Germline V gene data show CDR1 as SNHLY and CDR2 as FYNNEI. V was cut by 5 bases and J by 5 bases, with 12 bases left in between.

The rearrangement uses TRBV21-1 and TRBJ2-3; TRBD1 is taken as the D call from the table, unchecked against the DNA. TRBV21-1 is labeled a pseudogene. The CDR3 is 12 amino acids. CDR3 loop: CASRASTDTQYF. The CDR3 DNA sequence: TGTGCCAGCAGGGCCAGCACAGATACGCAGTATTTT.

The chain has TRBV19 and TRBJ2-7; 9 bases are shared with TRBD1. This CDR3 is built from 14 residues. V shed 3 bases, J shed 3 bases, and the junction held 3 bases outside the gene matches. Germline lookup yields CDR1 LNHDA and CDR2 SQIVND (reference sequence). The CDR3 nucleotides are TGTGCCAGTAGTATTCAGACAGGGGGCTACGAGCAGTACTTC. Translated, it gives CASSIQTGGYEQYF.

This chain links TRBV7-9 with TRBJ1-6; D gene unclear. The V gene lost 1 base and the J gene lost 3 bases, with 16 bases spanning the gap. Germline lookup yields CDR1 SEHNR and CDR2 FQNEAQ (reference sequence). CDR3 length: 18 residues. CDR3 nucleotides: TGTGCCAGCAGCTTAGATCTCCCTGAGGCCTTCTATAATTCACCCCTCCACTTT. Translating it yields CASSLDLPEAFYNSPLHF. Combining the CDR3 with reference TRBV7-9 and TRBJ1-6 gives the whole variable domain DTGVSQNPRHKITKRGQNVTFRCDPISEHNRLYWYRQTLGQGPEFLTYFQNEAQLEKSRLLSDRFSAERPKGSFSTLEIQRTEQGDSAMYLCASSLDLPEAFYNSPLHFGNGTRLTVT.

The chain uses TRBV5-1 and TRBJ1-1; no firm D call. The CDR3 loop spans 13 amino acids. V lost 2 bases and J 0 bases, leaving 5 bases between the germline ends. Germline V lookup: CDR1 SGHRS, CDR2 YFSETQ. The CDR3 bases are TGCGCCAGCAGCTTACAGCTGAACACTGAAGCTTTCTTT. Its protein is CASSLQLNTEAFF.

V and J are TRBV6-5 and TRBJ1-5; 7 positions agree with TRBD1. Trimming took 5 bases from V and 6 from J; bases not matched to a gene: 7. The CDR3 loop spans 14 amino acids. Germline V gene lookup returns CDR1 MNHEY and CDR2 SVGAGI. CDR3 amino acids: CASSDYRGSQPQHF. The CDR3 DNA reads as TGTGCCAGCAGTGACTACAGGGGAAGTCAGCCCCAGCATTTT.

The J gene is TRBJ2-1, the V gene TRBV2, with D maybe TRBD2 (5 bases). Trimming removed 4 bases from V and 4 bases from J, with 11 bases in between. The CDR3 spans 14 residues. CDR1 is SNHLY, CDR2 FYNNEI, per germline. As DNA, the CDR3 is TGTGCCAGCAGTGTGATAGCGATATACAATGAGCAGTTCTTC. It translates to CASSVIAIYNEQFF.

The chain employs TRBV7-9 and TRBJ2-5; 9 nucleotides align to TRBD1. The V and J ends lost 11 bases and 5 bases, in that order; junction bases with no gene match: 15. CDR3 size: 15 residues. Germline V gene data show CDR1 as SEHNR and CDR2 as FQNEAQ (reference sequence). DNA of the CDR3: TGTGCCTTAGGGCCGGGACAGGGTATGGTGGAGACCCAGTACTTC. Its protein product is CALGPGQGMVETQYF.

This clone occurred a few times. The chain links TRBV11-1 to TRBJ2-7, with 10 positions matching TRBD1. The CDR3 has 15 amino acids. The ends lost 5 bases at V and 1 base at J; junction bases unmatched: 5. The germline V gene has CDR1 SGHAT and CDR2 FQDESV (reference sequence). In nucleotides, the CDR3 is TGTGCCAGCAGCAATGGACAGGGGGTGTCCTACGAGCAGTACTTC. Protein product: CASSNGQGVSYEQYF.

The gene calls are TRBV18 and TRBJ1-1, with a weak D call TRBD1 (5 bases). With 3 bases removed from V and 3 bases from J, the gap between germline ends came to 11 bases. This CDR3 is built from 14 residues. Germline-derived CDR1 and CDR2 are KGHSH and LQKENI. This chain's CDR3 is CASSPTWGDTEAFF. In DNA, the CDR3 is TGTGCCAGCTCACCGACCTGGGGGGACACTGAAGCTTTCTTT.

The chain employs TRBV18 and TRBJ1-1, with a possible D match to TRBD1 (6 bases). Germline loops: CDR1 KGHSH, CDR2 LQKENI. The V and J ends lost 1 base and 6 bases respectively, with 15 bases between them. The CDR3 has 15 amino acids. In DNA form, the CDR3 reads TGTGCCAGCTCACCACTAACAGGGTTTCCCGCTGAAGCTTTCTTT. Its translation is CASSPLTGFPAEAFF.

The chain recombines TRBV7-9 with TRBJ2-1; 11 nucleotides agree with TRBD2. Germline CDR1 reads SEHNR; CDR2 reads FQNEAQ (reference sequence). J was trimmed by 2 bases and V by 5 bases; bases with no gene match: 5. The CDR3 totals 16 residues. The CDR3 loop is CASSGLAGGPYNEQFF. The DNA of the CDR3 is TGTGCCAGCAGCGGGTTAGCGGGAGGGCCCTACAATGAGCAGTTCTTC.

Relative to its sample, this clone is medium-sized. The chain recombines TRBV13 with TRBJ2-5, with TRBD1 identical over 11 bases. Trimming at V came to 6 bases and at J to 0 bases, leaving 0 bases not matched to a gene. CDR3 length: 14 amino acids. Looked up from germline, CDR1 is PRHDT and CDR2 is FYEKMQ (reference sequence). The CDR3, as DNA: TGTGCCAGCAGGGGACAGGGGGACCAAGAGACCCAGTACTTC. Translated: CASRGQGDQETQYF.

The J gene is TRBJ2-7, the V gene TRBV18; 8 bases align to TRBD2. J gave up 0 bases and V 3 bases, and 7 bases lay outside the gene matches. Per the germline V gene, CDR1 is KGHSH and CDR2 is LQKENI. This CDR3 spans 16 amino acids. CDR3 residues: CASSPGGGHSSYEQYF. The CDR3 DNA sequence: TGTGCCAGCTCACCCGGGGGGGGTCACAGCTCCTACGAGCAGTACTTC. Full variable domain (outside the CDR3, taken from reference TRBV18 and TRBJ2-7): NAGVMQNPRHLVRRRGQEARLRCSPMKGHSHVYWYRQLPEEGLKFMVYLQKENIIDESGMPKERFSAEFPKEGPSILRIQQVVRGDSAAYFCASSPGGGHSSYEQYFGPGTRLTVT.

This sequence joins TRBV6-5 and TRBJ2-5; D is unclear. The V gene's germline CDR1 is MNHEY and CDR2 SVGAGI. This CDR3 has 14 residues. Trimming cost V 0 bases and J 5 bases, with 10 bases left between them. The DNA of the CDR3 is TGTGCCAGCAGTTACTCGCCCCGGAGCGAGACCCAGTACTTC. Protein sequence: CASSYSPRSETQYF.

The gene calls are TRBV5-6 and TRBJ2-7, with 8 bases that match TRBD2. The CDR3 extends over 16 amino acids. V lost 4 bases to trimming and J lost 6 bases; unmatched junction nucleotides: 15. CDR1 is SGHDT and CDR2 is YYEEEE in the germline V gene. The CDR3 DNA reads as TGTGCCAGCAGCCTGACGGGCGGGGGGCGATACTTCGAGCAGTACTTC. Protein: CASSLTGGGRYFEQYF.

This chain uses TRBV6-5 with TRBJ1-2, with 9 bases matching TRBD1. Germline CDR1 is MNHEY and CDR2 is SVGAGI. The CDR3 runs to 16 residues. Trimming took 3 bases from V and 4 from J; bases not matched to a gene: 9. The CDR3, as DNA: TGTGCCAGCAGTTATTCCACAGGGGGCTGGGGCTATGGCTACACCTTC. It codes for CASSYSTGGWGYGYTF.

The rearrangement links TRBV20-1 to TRBJ2-1; D may be TRBD1 (5 bases). CDR1 and CDR2 from the germline V gene are DFQATT and SNEGSKA (reference sequence). Trimming removed 2 bases at V and 7 bases at J, with 6 bases between. The CDR3 loop spans 11 amino acids. CDR3 DNA: TGCAGTGCTAGACAGGGAAATGAGCAGTTCTTC. It yields the protein CSARQGNEQFF.